The 5 T cell receptor beta chains in this list originate from one sample, sequenced in a study of immune cell composition in non-small cell lung cancer. Only in-frame clones appear in the TCRdb table, and some are missing; sequencing was by immunoSEQ multiplex PCR. Seen here are about 15,000 clones, about 69% observed once, and the top ten hold 6% to 9%. The sequenced sample consisted of lung tumor tissue. Receptors originate from a human donor with non-small cell lung cancer.

This chain joins TRBV5-5 and TRBJ1-6; no firm D call. The CDR3 extends over 13 amino acids. Germline loops: CDR1 SGHKS, CDR2 YYEKEE (reference sequence). The V and J ends lost 5 bases and 9 bases respectively, with 12 bases between them. CDR3 sequence (DNA): TGTGCCAGCAGGTCGGTTCGGGGTTCACCCCTCCACTTT. Translated: CASRSVRGSPLHF.

The table lists this clone with a few counts. This chain uses TRBV29-1 with TRBJ1-2; 8 bases fit TRBD1. V lost 7 bases to trimming and J lost 8 bases; unmatched junction nucleotides: 12. The CDR3 consists of 13 residues. Germline V CDR1 and CDR2: SQVTM, ANQGSEA. The CDR3 is CSADRGTRGGYTF. In nucleotides, the CDR3 is TGCAGCGCCGACAGGGGAACAAGGGGGGGCTACACCTTC.

The genes are TRBV6-1 and TRBJ1-5, with 9 positions matching TRBD1. CDR1 and CDR2 (germline): MNHNS, SASEGT. CDR3 length: 15 residues. V trimming: 6 bases; J trimming: 5 bases; junction bases outside the gene matches: 8. The chain's CDR3 is CASRDRDRDYQPQHF. As DNA, the CDR3 is TGTGCCAGCAGGGACCGGGACAGGGATTATCAGCCCCAGCATTTT.

The V call is TRBV19, the J call TRBJ1-6, with D tentatively TRBD1 (5 bases). The CDR3 has 17 residues. The V and J ends lost 9 bases and 4 bases respectively, with 22 bases between them. The germline gives CDR1 LNHDA, CDR2 SQIVND (reference sequence). CDR3 residues: CASPRLYPTEYNSPLHF. The CDR3 DNA reads as TGTGCCAGCCCCCGTTTGTATCCGACAGAGTATAATTCACCCCTCCACTTT. The full variable domain, completed using reference TRBV19 and TRBJ1-6, is DGGITQSPKYLFRKEGQNVTLSCEQNLNHDAMYWYRQDPGQGLRLIYYSQIVNDFQKGDIAEGYSVSREKKESFPLTVTSAQKNPTAFYLCASPRLYPTEYNSPLHFGNGTRLTVT.

The chain recombines TRBV5-6 with TRBJ2-3; 12 bases line up with TRBD2. From germline, CDR1 is SGHDT and CDR2 YYEEEE. This CDR3 comprises 18 residues. The V segment lost 0 bases and the J segment 4 bases; nucleotides outside the gene matches: 9. This CDR3 is CASSLASSGGAWADTQYF. The DNA for the CDR3 is TGTGCCAGCAGCTTGGCCTCTAGCGGGGGGGCCTGGGCAGATACGCAGTATTTT.